This TCR beta chain was sequenced for a study of blood T cell repertoires in COVID-19. Background on the study: Sample material is recorded as cDNA or gDNA derived from T cells, B-cell-depleted T cells, or PBMCs.

Sequenced by immunoSEQ multiplex PCR; TCRdb stores in-frame clones only, minus some. The repertoire consists of roughly 300,000 clones, with more than 75% occurring once and the leading ten covering about 10%. The CDR3 has 15 amino acids. Germline CDR1 and CDR2: SEHNR and FQNEAQ (reference sequence). V gave up 2 bases and J gave up 3 bases, with 13 bases separating them. Enrolled through a virtual design, the participants were between roughly 18 and 90 years of age and came from about two dozen US areas. This TCR came from a woman between 18 and 29 years old who had recovered from COVID-19. The sample was PBMCs or T cells enriched from blood (not recorded which). The rearrangement joins TRBV7-9 to TRBJ1-1, with D possibly being TRBD1 (6 bases). The CDR3 nucleotides read TGTGCCAGCAGCTTAATTCGAGGGGGATACACTGAAGCTTTCTTT. Translated, it gives CASSLIRGGYTEAFF. Using reference TRBV7-9 and TRBJ1-1 for the parts outside the CDR3, the full variable domain is DTGVSQNPRHKITKRGQNVTFRCDPISEHNRLYWYRQTLGQGPEFLTYFQNEAQLEKSRLLSDRFSAERPKGSFSTLEIQRTEQGDSAMYLCASSLIRGGYTEAFFGQGTRLTVV.